Sequencing of this TCR beta chain was carried out in a study of cytomegalovirus exposure and HLA in healthy donors. Study-level results: As a later analysis showed, a missense DCLRE1C variant was linked to trimming of TCR beta V- and J-genes. Among donors in an Asian-associated ancestry cluster, a later analysis reportedly found fewer N-insertions than the roughly 700-donor mean. When presence/absence was analysed, sequencing depth was taken to be roughly uniform across donors. TCR beta sequences reportedly predicted most subjects' HLA-A and HLA-B alleles accurately.

As regards this clone: Its antigen is as yet unknown.

PCR involved 60 Vbeta and 13 Jbeta primers. TCRdb's table, derived via immunoSEQ multiplex PCR, lists solely in-frame clones and lacks some. The profile shows over 85,000 clones, roughly 80% of them singletons. The sequenced material came from PBMCs. This clonotype originated in a female donor in good health and CMV-seronegative.

The CDR3 DNA sequence: TGTGCCAGCAGCTTGCGGGACCCACGGGAGACCCAGTACTTC. Amino acid sequence: CASSLRDPRETQYF. The chain carries TRBV7-2 and TRBJ2-5; D may be TRBD2 (6 bases). Looked up from germline, CDR1 is SGHTA and CDR2 is FQGNSA. CDR3 length: 14 amino acids. V shed 3 bases and J shed 5 bases, with 13 bases lying between them.